This TCR beta chain appears in the sequencing data of a study of blood T cell repertoires in COVID-19. Study-wide background: Specimens from acute and convalescent COVID-19 originated in the United States, Italy and Spain. PBMCs, B-cell-depleted T cells, or T cells were the source of the cDNA or gDNA that made up the material.

Methods used by the authors: The authors estimated nucleated cell counts from reference gene primer amplification. Only in-frame clones appear in the TCRdb table, and some are missing; sequencing was by immunoSEQ multiplex PCR. That table gives V, J and clone size, and the DNA gave D and trimming. The table lists 250,000 to 300,000 clones, around 92% of them singletons. Individuals aged about 18 to 100 years were recruited from roughly 23 US areas. Sequencing was performed on PBMCs or T cells enriched from blood (not recorded which). This TCR was recovered from a woman aged 45-60 years who had been exposed to COVID-19.

The CDR3 DNA reads TGTGCCAGTGGTCAGGTCTACGAGCAGTACTTC. The encoded protein is CASGQVYEQYF. The genes are TRBV19 and TRBJ2-7; D is unresolved. V was shortened by 8 bases and J by 3 bases, with 8 bases between the two germline ends. From germline, CDR1 is LNHDA and CDR2 SQIVND (reference sequence). The CDR3 spans 11 residues.